This entry features one T cell receptor beta chain sequence. The antigen remains unidentified. TCRdb analysed the 5' RACE reads with MiXCR anew, one entry per CDR3 protein. In the table there are hundreds of thousands of distinct CDR3 sequences, roughly 15% of which are singletons. The sample is drawn from a study of T-cell memory formation after mild COVID-19. Study-wide context: Largely donor-specific TCR clusters were found.

The V gene's germline CDR1 is WNHNN and CDR2 SYGVQD (reference sequence). Trimming removed 3 bases at V and 7 bases at J, with 9 bases between. This CDR3 comprises 12 residues. Regarding the study as a whole: Pre-infection memory already had some responding clones, implying cross-reactive memory joined.

The chain is built from TRBV10-1 and TRBJ1-1; D call uncertain. The specimen was PBMCs or a T cell subset sorted from them (not recorded which). The clonotype originates from a man between 18 and 29 years old who had mild COVID-19 (a few samples of this study predate the infection). Cell type and time point are not known. The CDR3 nucleotides are TGCGCCAGCAGTGAAAACGCGGATGAAGCTTTCTTT. This sequence encodes CASSENADEAFF.